A single sample is the source of the 27 T cell receptor beta chains below, sequenced in a study of HIV-infected patients and healthy controls. The repertoire came from unfractionated whole blood and reflected all unsorted peripheral T cells. Reverse transcription used 450 to 550 ng RNA and constant-region primers for alpha and beta. Each of the alpha and beta chains got its own library through chain-specific third strand synthesis with indices. TCRdb passed the 5' RACE reads through MiXCR, listing each CDR3 protein once. Counted here are approximately 8,700 distinct CDR3 sequences, 7% to 8.5% occurring once; the ten biggest clones make up 30% to 45%. The sample was blood, taken before antiretroviral therapy. These receptors were taken from an adult with HIV infection.

There are many counts of this clonotype. The chain links TRBV29-1 to TRBJ2-2; D call uncertain. V dropped 0 bases and J dropped 7 bases, with 18 bases sitting between them. CDR1 SQVTM and CDR2 ANQGSEA come from the germline V gene. The CDR3 is 16 amino acids. This CDR3 is CSVEDPRGLYIGELFF. The CDR3 nucleotides read TGCAGCGTTGAAGACCCCCGTGGCCTGTACATCGGGGAGCTGTTTTTT.

In its sample, this clonotype was seen many times. The chain is built from TRBV7-2 and TRBJ1-4; D gene ambiguous. The V and J ends lost 5 bases and 1 base respectively, with 11 bases between them. The CDR3 extends over 15 amino acids. Per the germline V gene, CDR1 is SGHTA and CDR2 is FQGNSA. The CDR3 region has the DNA TGTGCCAGCAGCCCCTACAGCAGAACTAATGAAAAACTGTTTTTT. Its protein product is CASSPYSRTNEKLFF.

This clonotype was recorded many times. This sequence joins TRBV7-9 and TRBJ2-5; D tentatively reads TRBD1 or TRBD2 (5 bases each). There are 14 residues in the CDR3. Trimming took 4 bases from V and 4 from J, leaving 13 bases between them. The germline CDR1 and CDR2 sequences are SEHNR and FQNEAQ (reference sequence). This CDR3 is CASSSGIARETQYF. CDR3 DNA: TGTGCCAGCAGCTCAGGGATAGCGCGAGAGACCCAGTACTTC.

This clonotype was counted at least ten times. V and J are TRBV30 and TRBJ1-6, with 8 nucleotides matching TRBD1. Germline lookup yields CDR1 GTSNPN and CDR2 SVGIG (reference sequence). CDR3 length equals 14 residues. V lost 5 bases to trimming and J lost 5 bases; unmatched junction nucleotides: 5. CDR3: CAWRRQGNNSPLHF. The CDR3 DNA is TGTGCCTGGCGCCGACAGGGGAATAATTCACCCCTCCACTTT.

Ten or more counts support this clonotype. The chain joins TRBV5-1 to TRBJ2-7; unclear D gene. Trimming shortened V by 0 bases and J by 4 bases, and 20 bases separated the two germline ends. CDR3 length: 17 amino acids. Germline lookup yields CDR1 SGHRS and CDR2 YFSETQ. The CDR3: CASSLATQNVRPYEQYF. Here the CDR3 DNA reads TGCGCCAGCAGCTTGGCGACTCAAAATGTTCGCCCTTACGAGCAGTACTTC.

V is TRBV29-1 and J is TRBJ2-7; D uncertain. This CDR3 has 12 amino acids. CDR1 SQVTM and CDR2 ANQGSEA come from the germline V gene. Deletions cut 3 bases from V and 3 bases from J, with 9 bases between. CDR3 DNA: TGCAGCGTTGATTTGGGCAGCTACGAGCAGTACTTC. This gives the protein CSVDLGSYEQYF.

Many counts were recorded for this clonotype. The chain links TRBV3-1 to TRBJ1-2, with 11 nucleotides matching TRBD1. This CDR3 contains 14 residues. Germline values: CDR1 LGHDT, CDR2 YNNKEL (reference sequence). Trimming cost V 2 bases and J 8 bases; bases outside gene matches: 4. The CDR3 DNA reads TGTGCCAGCAGCCAAACGGACAGGGGGCAAGGCTACACCTTC. It specifies CASSQTDRGQGYTF.

At least ten counts were recorded for this clonotype. This chain joins TRBV6-2 or TRBV6-3 and TRBJ2-7, with 12 bases aligning to TRBD1. The CDR3 totals 16 residues. Germline assignment: CDR1 MNHEY and CDR2 SVGEGT. Losses at the gene ends were 6 bases for V and 4 bases for J; bases not matched to a gene: 10. The DNA for the CDR3 is TGTGCCAGCAGCTCGGTGGCGGGACAGGGGGCTTACGAGCAGTACTTC. Translation: CASSSVAGQGAYEQYF.

This clonotype was recorded many times. The chain has TRBV5-6 and TRBJ2-5, with D possibly being TRBD2 (6 bases). Trimming shortened V by 2 bases and J by 4 bases, and 12 bases separated the two germline ends. CDR1 and CDR2 (germline): SGHDT, YYEEEE. The CDR3 has 14 residues. The CDR3 bases are TGTGCCAGCAGCTTAACACTAGCTGGAGAGACCCAGTACTTC. As protein: CASSLTLAGETQYF.

This clonotype was recorded at least ten times. The rearrangement links TRBV11-2 to TRBJ1-1; unclear D gene. V shed 1 base and J shed 5 bases, with 14 bases lying between them. Germline loops: CDR1 SGHAT, CDR2 FQNNGV. The CDR3 contains 15 residues. The CDR3 DNA is TGTGCCAGCAGCTTAGCGAGTGGGCCGGGTACTGAAGCTTTCTTT. Amino acids: CASSLASGPGTEAFF.

This clonotype was seen ten or more times. The chain combines TRBV7-8 with TRBJ1-6; the D gene is possibly TRBD1 (5 bases). Germline CDR1 SGHVS, CDR2 FQNEAQ. The germline V and J ends were trimmed by 0 bases and 13 bases, with 16 bases remaining between them. The CDR3 is 15 amino acids. For the CDR3, the DNA is TGTGCCAGCAGCTTAGCGCGGCTCAGGGTATCCCCCCTCCACTTT. Translation gives CASSLARLRVSPLHF. The complete variable domain, with remaining parts taken from reference TRBV7-8 and TRBJ1-6, reads GAGVSQSPRYKVAKRGQDVALRCDPISGHVSLFWYQQALGQGPEFLTYFQNEAQLDKSGLPSDRFFAERPEGSVSTLKIQRTQQEDSAVYLCASSLARLRVSPLHFGNGTRLTVT.

In its sample, this clonotype ranks as medium-sized. The rearrangement links TRBV3-1 to TRBJ2-5, with 12 bases aligning to TRBD1. V lost 5 bases to trimming and J lost 5 bases; unmatched junction nucleotides: 12. The CDR3 is made up of 17 amino acids. The germline CDR1 and CDR2 sequences are LGHDT and YNNKEL (reference sequence). The CDR3 region is CASSDTRGTGGAETQYF. The CDR3 DNA follows: TGTGCCAGCAGCGACACCAGGGGGACAGGGGGCGCCGAGACCCAGTACTTC.

This clonotype was counted many times. The rearrangement joins TRBV7-9 to TRBJ1-2; TRBD1 aligns across 8 bases. Germline loops: CDR1 SEHNR, CDR2 FQNEAQ (reference sequence). Trimming took 5 bases from V and 7 from J; bases not matched to a gene: 3. CDR3 length: 12 amino acids. In DNA form, the CDR3 reads TGTGCCAGCAGCGGACAGGGCTCTGGCTACACCTTC. It yields the protein CASSGQGSGYTF.

This clonotype was recorded at least ten times. The chain is built from TRBV7-2 and TRBJ2-7; a possible D gene is TRBD2 (6 bases). Trimming left V 1 base short and J 4 bases short, with 11 bases between. The CDR3 covers 14 residues. CDR1 is SGHTA and CDR2 is FQGNSA in the germline V gene. The CDR3 coding sequence is TGTGCCAGCAGCTTAGGGTCTAGCGTGTACGAGCAGTACTTC. Amino acids: CASSLGSSVYEQYF.

This clonotype was counted many times. The J gene is TRBJ1-1, the V gene TRBV14; D gene ambiguous. This CDR3 is built from 11 residues. Germline lookup yields CDR1 SGHDN and CDR2 FVKESK. V was trimmed by 5 bases and J by 4 bases, leaving 5 bases between them. CDR3 amino acids: CASSIPTEAFF. CDR3 DNA sequence: TGTGCCAGCAGCATCCCCACTGAAGCTTTCTTT.

In this sample, this clonotype is medium-sized (0.01 to 0.1%). The chain has TRBV7-6 and TRBJ1-1; D is undetermined. This CDR3 comprises 14 residues. Deletions cut 0 bases from V and 6 bases from J, with 11 bases between. The germline V gene has CDR1 SGHVS and CDR2 FNYEAQ. In DNA form, the CDR3 reads TGTGCCAGCAGCTTAGCCGGGGTGTTCGCTGAAGCTTTCTTT. Translated: CASSLAGVFAEAFF.

At least ten counts were recorded for this clonotype. The rearrangement links TRBV20-1 to TRBJ1-1, with a tentative D call TRBD1 (5 bases). V lost 4 bases, J lost 1 base, and 13 bases lay in between. Germline V gives CDR1 DFQATT, CDR2 SNEGSKA (reference sequence). This CDR3 spans 14 amino acids. CDR3 in amino acids: CSATGGRGNTEAFF. The DNA for the CDR3 is TGCAGTGCTACGGGGGGACGGGGGAACACTGAAGCTTTCTTT.

This sequence joins TRBV24-1 and TRBJ2-3; D possibly corresponds to TRBD1 (6 bases). Trimming stripped 9 bases from V and 0 bases from J, with 12 bases between. The CDR3 loop spans 14 amino acids. The germline CDR1 and CDR2 sequences are KGHDR and SFDVKD. The CDR3 sequence: CATSDRYSTDTQYF. CDR3 DNA: TGTGCCACCTCAGACAGGTATAGCACAGATACGCAGTATTTT.

The gene calls are TRBV7-2 and TRBJ2-7, with a tentative D call TRBD1 (6 bases). Germline lookup yields CDR1 SGHTA and CDR2 FQGNSA. The CDR3 sequence is 13 residues long. The V gene lost 4 bases and the J gene lost 3 bases, with 10 bases spanning the gap. CDR3 amino acids: CASSSWGHYEQYF. The DNA for the CDR3 is TGTGCCAGCAGCTCCTGGGGGCACTACGAGCAGTACTTC.

This clonotype turned up a few times. This sequence joins TRBV2 and TRBJ2-3; TRBD1 might be the D (6 bases). Germline V gives CDR1 SNHLY, CDR2 FYNNEI. The CDR3 spans 15 residues. Trimming removed 6 bases from V and 0 bases from J, with 13 bases in between. CDR3 sequence (DNA): TGTGCCAGCAGAGCCACAGGGATAAGCACAGATACGCAGTATTTT. It yields the protein CASRATGISTDTQYF.

At least ten counts were recorded for this clonotype. This sequence joins TRBV25-1 and TRBJ1-1; no clear D gene. V was pared by 3 bases and J by 3 bases, with 11 bases between. In germline, CDR1 is MGHDK, CDR2 SYGVNS. CDR3 length: 14 amino acids. The CDR3 nucleotides are TGTGCCAGCAGTGACATGGGGAGGGACACTGAAGCTTTCTTT. Its translation is CASSDMGRDTEAFF.

As regards this clonotype: This may arise from a read error, as a much more abundant clone is one base away. The chain links TRBV2 to TRBJ1-2; D is perhaps TRBD1 (5 bases). This CDR3 is built from 14 residues. Germline CDR1 reads SNHLY; CDR2 reads FYNNEI. The CDR3: CASSPTVPNYGYNF. The DNA of the CDR3 is TGTGCCAGCAGTCCGACAGTACCTAACTATGGCTACAACTTC.

This clonotype was detected a few times. CDR3 nucleotide sequence: TGCAGTGCTAGAGAGGCAGGGAGGAATACGCAGTATTTT. Translated: CSAREAGRNTQYF. The rearrangement uses TRBV20-1 and TRBJ2-3, with D possibly TRBD2 on 6 matching bases. With 0 bases removed from V and 7 bases from J, the gap between germline ends came to 11 bases. Germline values: CDR1 DFQATT, CDR2 SNEGSKA (reference sequence). The CDR3 totals 13 residues.

This clonotype has at least ten counts. The V and J genes are TRBV10-3 and TRBJ2-7; D remains ambiguous. This CDR3 is 13 amino acids long. V was clipped by 2 bases and J by 3 bases, with 8 bases between them. Looked up from germline, CDR1 is ENHRY and CDR2 is SYGVKD. CDR3 sequence reads: CAISEPPGYEQYF. As DNA, the CDR3 is TGTGCCATCAGTGAGCCTCCGGGCTACGAGCAGTACTTC.

This clonotype was observed at least ten times. This chain links TRBV6-1 with TRBJ2-3; 10 bases agree with TRBD1. The CDR3 loop spans 15 amino acids. In germline, CDR1 is MNHNS, CDR2 SASEGT. V shed 2 bases and J 6 bases; nucleotides not matched to a gene: 5. CDR3 loop: CASSEPGQGFDTQYF. As DNA, the CDR3 is TGTGCCAGCAGTGAACCGGGACAGGGGTTTGATACGCAGTATTTT.

This clonotype qualifies as medium-sized. The chain links TRBV6-1 to TRBJ2-1; 8 bases fit TRBD2. The CDR3 totals 16 residues. The germline CDR1 and CDR2 sequences are MNHNS and SASEGT. The junction had 8 bases not matched to a gene; V was cut back by 2 bases and J by 5 bases. CDR3 loop: CASSERGRGANNEQFF. The CDR3 DNA follows: TGTGCCAGCAGTGAACGAGGGCGGGGGGCAAACAATGAGCAGTTCTTC.

This clonotype has a count of ten or more. The rearrangement uses TRBV12-3 or TRBV12-4 and TRBJ2-5, with TRBD2 matching 11 bases. This CDR3 is built from 15 residues. The J segment lost 1 base and the V segment lost 6 bases, leaving 4 bases of the junction unmatched. Here the CDR3 reads CASSASGGLQETQYF. Written as DNA, the CDR3 is TGTGCCAGCAGCGCTAGCGGGGGGCTCCAAGAGACCCAGTACTTC.